This record concerns one T cell receptor (beta chain) sequence. The data were taken from a study of blood T cell repertoires in COVID-19. Germline V CDR1 and CDR2: LGHDT, YNNKEL (reference sequence). The CDR3 has 13 amino acids. Between the trimmed V and J ends, which lost 4 bases and 7 bases, there was a span of 12 bases. Produced via immunoSEQ multiplex PCR; TCRdb's table is partial and in-frame only. Of 150,000 to 200,000 clones in the sample, around four fifths are singletons; the top ten hold over 5%. V is TRBV3-1 (or the pseudogene TRBV3-2) and J is TRBJ2-3; D is unresolved. This TCR was recovered from a woman aged 30 to 39 with acute or convalescent COVID-19. The sample comprised peripheral blood. The CDR3 here is CASSPYLEYTQYF. The CDR3 region has the DNA TGTGCCAGCAGCCCCTATCTTGAATATACGCAGTATTTT.